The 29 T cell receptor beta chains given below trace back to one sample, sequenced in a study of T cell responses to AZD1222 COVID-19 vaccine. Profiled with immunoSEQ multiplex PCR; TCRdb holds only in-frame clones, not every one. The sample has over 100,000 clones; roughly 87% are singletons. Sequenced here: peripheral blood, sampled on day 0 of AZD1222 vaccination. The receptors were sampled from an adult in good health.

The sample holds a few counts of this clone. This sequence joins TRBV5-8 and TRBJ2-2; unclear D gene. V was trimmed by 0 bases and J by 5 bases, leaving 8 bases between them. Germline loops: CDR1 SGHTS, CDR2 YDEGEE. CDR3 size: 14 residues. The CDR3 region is CASSLEPITGELFF. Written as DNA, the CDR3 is TGTGCCAGCAGCTTGGAGCCAATAACCGGGGAGCTGTTTTTT.

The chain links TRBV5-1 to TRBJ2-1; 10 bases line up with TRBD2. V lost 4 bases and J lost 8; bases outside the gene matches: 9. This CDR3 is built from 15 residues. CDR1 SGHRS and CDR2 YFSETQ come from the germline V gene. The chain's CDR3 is CASSVSGGGYDEQFF. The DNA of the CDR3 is TGCGCCAGCAGCGTAAGCGGGGGGGGATACGATGAGCAGTTCTTC. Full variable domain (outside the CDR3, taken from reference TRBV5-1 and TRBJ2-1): KAGVTQTPRYLIKTRGQQVTLSCSPISGHRSVSWYQQTPGQGLQFLFEYFSETQRNKGNFPGRFSGRQFSNSRSEMNVSTLELGDSALYLCASSVSGGGYDEQFFGPGTRLTVL.

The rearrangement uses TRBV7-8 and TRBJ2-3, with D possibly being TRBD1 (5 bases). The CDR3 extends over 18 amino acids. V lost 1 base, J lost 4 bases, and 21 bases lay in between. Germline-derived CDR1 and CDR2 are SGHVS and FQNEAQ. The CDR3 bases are TGTGCCAGCAGCTTAGAGGAATCTGTCTCTCTGACAGCAGATACGCAGTATTTT. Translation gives CASSLEESVSLTADTQYF.

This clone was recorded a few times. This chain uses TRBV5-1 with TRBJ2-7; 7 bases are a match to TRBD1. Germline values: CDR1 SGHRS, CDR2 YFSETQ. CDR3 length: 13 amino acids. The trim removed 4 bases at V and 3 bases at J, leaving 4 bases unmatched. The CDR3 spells CASSQGQNYEQYF. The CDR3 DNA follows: TGCGCCAGCAGCCAGGGACAGAACTACGAGCAGTACTTC.

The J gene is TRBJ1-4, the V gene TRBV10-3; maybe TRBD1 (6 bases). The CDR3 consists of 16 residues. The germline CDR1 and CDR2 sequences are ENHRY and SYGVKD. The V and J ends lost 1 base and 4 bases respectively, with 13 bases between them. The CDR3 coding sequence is TGTGCCATCAGTGAGTTTGGGGACATGATTAATGAAAAACTGTTTTTT. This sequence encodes CAISEFGDMINEKLFF.

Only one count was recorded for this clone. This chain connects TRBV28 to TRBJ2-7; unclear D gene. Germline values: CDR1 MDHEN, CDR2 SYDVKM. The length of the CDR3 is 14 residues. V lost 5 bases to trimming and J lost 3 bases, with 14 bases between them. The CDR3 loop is CASSPSTGYYEQYF. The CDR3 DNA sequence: TGTGCCAGCAGTCCCTCGACGGGTTACTACGAGCAGTACTTC. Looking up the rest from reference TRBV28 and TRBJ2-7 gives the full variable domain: DVKVTQSSRYLVKRTGEKVFLECVQDMDHENMFWYRQDPGLGLRLIYFSYDVKMKEKGDIPEGYSVSREKKERFSLILESASTNQTSMYLCASSPSTGYYEQYFGPGTRLTVT.

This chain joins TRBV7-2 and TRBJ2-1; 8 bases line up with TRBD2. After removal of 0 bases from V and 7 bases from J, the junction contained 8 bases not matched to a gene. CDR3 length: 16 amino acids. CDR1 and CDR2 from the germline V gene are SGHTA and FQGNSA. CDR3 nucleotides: TGTGCCAGCAGCTTAGCTTCTACTAGCGGTATGAATGAGCAGTTCTTC. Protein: CASSLASTSGMNEQFF.

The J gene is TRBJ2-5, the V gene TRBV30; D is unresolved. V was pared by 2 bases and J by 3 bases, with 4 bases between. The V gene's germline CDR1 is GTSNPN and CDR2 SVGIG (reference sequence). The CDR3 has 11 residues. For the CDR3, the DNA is TGTGCCTGGAGTCGGGAAGAGACCCAGTACTTC. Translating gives CAWSREETQYF.

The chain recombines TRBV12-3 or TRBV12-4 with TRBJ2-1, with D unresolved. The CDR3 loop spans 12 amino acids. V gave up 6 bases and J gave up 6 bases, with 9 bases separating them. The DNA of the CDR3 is TGTGCCAGCAGACAAGACATCAATGAGCAGTTCTTC. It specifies CASRQDINEQFF.

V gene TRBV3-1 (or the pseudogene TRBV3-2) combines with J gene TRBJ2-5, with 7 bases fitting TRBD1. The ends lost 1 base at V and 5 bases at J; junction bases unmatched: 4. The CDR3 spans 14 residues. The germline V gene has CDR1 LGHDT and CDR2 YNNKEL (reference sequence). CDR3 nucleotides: TGTGCCAGCAGCCAAGGGACAGGTGGGGAGACCCAGTACTTC. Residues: CASSQGTGGETQYF.

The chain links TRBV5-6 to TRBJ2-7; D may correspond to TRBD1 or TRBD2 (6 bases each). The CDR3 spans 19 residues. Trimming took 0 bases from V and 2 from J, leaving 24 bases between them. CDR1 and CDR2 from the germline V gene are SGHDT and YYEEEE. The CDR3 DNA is TGTGCCAGCAGCTTGGGATACCTAATGAGGGGGGATACCCCCTACGAGCAGTACTTC. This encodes CASSLGYLMRGDTPYEQYF.

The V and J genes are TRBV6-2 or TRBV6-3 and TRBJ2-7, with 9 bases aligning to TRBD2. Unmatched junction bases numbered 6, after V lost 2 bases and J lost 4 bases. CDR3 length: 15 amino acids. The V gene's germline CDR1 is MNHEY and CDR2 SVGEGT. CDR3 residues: CASSYQAGGGYEQYF. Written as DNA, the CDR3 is TGTGCCAGCAGTTACCAGGCGGGAGGGGGATACGAGCAGTACTTC.

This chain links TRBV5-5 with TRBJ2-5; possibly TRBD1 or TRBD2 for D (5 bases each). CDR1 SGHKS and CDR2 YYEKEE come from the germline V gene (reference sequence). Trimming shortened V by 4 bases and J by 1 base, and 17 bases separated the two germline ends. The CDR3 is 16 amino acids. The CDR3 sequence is CASSRRVTGLQETQYF. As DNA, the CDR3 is TGTGCCAGCAGCCGTCGGGTAACGGGGCTCCAAGAGACCCAGTACTTC.

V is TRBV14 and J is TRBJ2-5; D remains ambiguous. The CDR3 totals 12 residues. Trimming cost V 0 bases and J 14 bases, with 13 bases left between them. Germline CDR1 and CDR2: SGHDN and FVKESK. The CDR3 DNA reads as TGTGCCAGCAGCCAAGATTATGGGCAGCACTACTTC. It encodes CASSQDYGQHYF.

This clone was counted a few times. This CDR3 is CASSLYSGIKETQYF. CDR3 DNA sequence: TGTGCCAGCAGCTTATACTCCGGGATCAAGGAGACCCAGTACTTC. The chain joins TRBV7-2 to TRBJ2-5; TRBD2 is a possible D gene (5 bases). CDR1 and CDR2 (germline): SGHTA, FQGNSA. Trimming took off 2 bases at V and 5 bases at J, with 15 bases between the two ends. The CDR3 consists of 15 residues.

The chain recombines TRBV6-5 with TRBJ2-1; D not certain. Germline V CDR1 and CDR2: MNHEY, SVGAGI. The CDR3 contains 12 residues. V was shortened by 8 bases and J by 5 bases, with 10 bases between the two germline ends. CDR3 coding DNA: TGTGCCAGCGGGAAGGCGAACAATGAGCAGTTCTTC. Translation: CASGKANNEQFF.

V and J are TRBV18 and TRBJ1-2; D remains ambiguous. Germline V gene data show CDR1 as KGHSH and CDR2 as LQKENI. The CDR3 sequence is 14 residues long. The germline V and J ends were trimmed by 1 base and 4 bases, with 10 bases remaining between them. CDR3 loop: CASSPLTPPYGYTF. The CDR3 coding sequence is TGTGCCAGCTCACCACTGACACCCCCCTATGGCTACACCTTC.

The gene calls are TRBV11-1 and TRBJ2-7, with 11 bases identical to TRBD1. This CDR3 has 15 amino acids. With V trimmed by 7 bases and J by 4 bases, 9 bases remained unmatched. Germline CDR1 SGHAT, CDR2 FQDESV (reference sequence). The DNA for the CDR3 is TGTGCCAGCAAAGAGAGCGGGACAGGGGGGTACGAGCAGTACTTC. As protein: CASKESGTGGYEQYF.

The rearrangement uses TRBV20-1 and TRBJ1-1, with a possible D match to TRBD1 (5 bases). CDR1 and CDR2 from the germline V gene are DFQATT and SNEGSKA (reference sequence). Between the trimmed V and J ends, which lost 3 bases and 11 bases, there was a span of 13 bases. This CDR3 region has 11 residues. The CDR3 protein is CSASFAGGAFF. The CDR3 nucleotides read TGCAGTGCTAGTTTTGCCGGGGGGGCTTTCTTT.

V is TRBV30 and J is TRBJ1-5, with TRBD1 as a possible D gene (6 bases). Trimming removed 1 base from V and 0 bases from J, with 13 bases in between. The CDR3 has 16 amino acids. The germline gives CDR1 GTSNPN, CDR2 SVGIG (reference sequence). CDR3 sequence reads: CAWSGTGSDSNQPQHF. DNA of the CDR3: TGTGCCTGGAGTGGAACAGGGAGTGATAGCAATCAGCCCCAGCATTTT.

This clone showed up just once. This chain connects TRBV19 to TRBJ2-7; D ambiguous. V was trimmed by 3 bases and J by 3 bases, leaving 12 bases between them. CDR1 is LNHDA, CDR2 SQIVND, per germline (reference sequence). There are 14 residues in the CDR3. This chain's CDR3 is CASSMGSWGYEQYF. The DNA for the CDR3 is TGTGCCAGTAGTATGGGGTCGTGGGGCTACGAGCAGTACTTC.

CDR3: CASSPWSVRRGETQYF. The CDR3 DNA follows: TGTGCCAGCAGCCCCTGGAGTGTTAGGAGAGGAGAGACCCAGTACTTC. This chain connects TRBV11-2 to TRBJ2-5; no clear D. The CDR3 is 16 residues long. Between the trimmed V and J ends, which lost 5 bases and 4 bases, there was a span of 20 bases. Germline V gene data show CDR1 as SGHAT and CDR2 as FQNNGV. Complete variable domain (other parts from reference TRBV11-2 and TRBJ2-5): EAGVAQSPRYKIIEKRQSVAFWCNPISGHATLYWYQQILGQGPKLLIQFQNNGVVDDSQLPKDRFSAERLKGVDSTLKIQPAKLEDSAVYLCASSPWSVRRGETQYFGPGTRLLVL.

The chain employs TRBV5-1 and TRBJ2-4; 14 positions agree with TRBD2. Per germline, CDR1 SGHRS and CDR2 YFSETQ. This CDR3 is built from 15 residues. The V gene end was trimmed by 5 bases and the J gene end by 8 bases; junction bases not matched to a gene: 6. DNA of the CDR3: TGCGCCAGCAGAGGGACTAGCGGGGGCGGGGACATTCAGTACTTC. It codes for CASRGTSGGGDIQYF. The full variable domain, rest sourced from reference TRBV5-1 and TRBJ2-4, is KAGVTQTPRYLIKTRGQQVTLSCSPISGHRSVSWYQQTPGQGLQFLFEYFSETQRNKGNFPGRFSGRQFSNSRSEMNVSTLELGDSALYLCASRGTSGGGDIQYFGAGTRLSVL.

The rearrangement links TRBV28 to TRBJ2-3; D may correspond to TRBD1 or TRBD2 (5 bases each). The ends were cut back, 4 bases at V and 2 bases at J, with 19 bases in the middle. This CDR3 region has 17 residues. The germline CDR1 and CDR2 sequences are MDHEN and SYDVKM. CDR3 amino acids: CASSSPRGREHTDTQYF. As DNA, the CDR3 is TGTGCCAGCAGTTCCCCCCGGGGCAGGGAACACACAGATACGCAGTATTTT.

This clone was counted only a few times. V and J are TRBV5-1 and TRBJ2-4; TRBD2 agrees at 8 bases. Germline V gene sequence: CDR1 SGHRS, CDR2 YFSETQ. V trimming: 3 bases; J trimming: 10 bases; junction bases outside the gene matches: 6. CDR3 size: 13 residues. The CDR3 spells CASSSGLAGIQYF. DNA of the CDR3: TGCGCCAGCAGCTCCGGACTAGCAGGGATTCAGTACTTC.

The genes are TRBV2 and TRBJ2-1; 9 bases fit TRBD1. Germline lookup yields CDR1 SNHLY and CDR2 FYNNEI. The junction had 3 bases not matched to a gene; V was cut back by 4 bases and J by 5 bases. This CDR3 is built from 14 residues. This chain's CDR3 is CASSGTGVDNEQFF. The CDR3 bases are TGTGCCAGCAGTGGGACAGGGGTTGACAATGAGCAGTTCTTC.

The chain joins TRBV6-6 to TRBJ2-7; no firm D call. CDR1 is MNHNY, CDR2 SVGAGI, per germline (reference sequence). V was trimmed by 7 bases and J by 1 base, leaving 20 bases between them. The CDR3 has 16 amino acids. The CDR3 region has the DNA TGTGCCAGCAACCCTCGGCTTTTCCCAATTTCCTACGAGCAGTACTTC. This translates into CASNPRLFPISYEQYF.

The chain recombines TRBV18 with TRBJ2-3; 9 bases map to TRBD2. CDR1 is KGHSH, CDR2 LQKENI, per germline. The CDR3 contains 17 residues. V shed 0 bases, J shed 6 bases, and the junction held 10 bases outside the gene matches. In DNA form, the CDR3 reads TGTGCCAGCTCACCACCGGCCGTAGCGGGAGCTTTTGATACGCAGTATTTT. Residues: CASSPPAVAGAFDTQYF. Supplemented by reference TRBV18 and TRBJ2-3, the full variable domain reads NAGVMQNPRHLVRRRGQEARLRCSPMKGHSHVYWYRQLPEEGLKFMVYLQKENIIDESGMPKERFSAEFPKEGPSILRIQQVVRGDSAAYFCASSPPAVAGAFDTQYFGPGTRLTVL.

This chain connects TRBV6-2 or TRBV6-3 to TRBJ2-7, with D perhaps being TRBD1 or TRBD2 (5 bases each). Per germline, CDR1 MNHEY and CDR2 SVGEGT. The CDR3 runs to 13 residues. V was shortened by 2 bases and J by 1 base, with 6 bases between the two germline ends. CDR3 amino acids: CASSYGGSYEQYF. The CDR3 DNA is TGTGCCAGCAGTTACGGGGGATCCTACGAGCAGTACTTC.